Below, 2 T cell receptor beta chains from the same sample are listed, as sequenced in a study of lymphopenia after photon versus proton radiotherapy. The assay was immunoSEQ multiplex PCR, and TCRdb's table has in-frame clones only and misses some. The data hold roughly 25,000 clones, with 90% observed a single time. Sequencing used peripheral blood, obtained from a patient treated with photon-based radiotherapy. The receptors were sampled from a woman in her fifties or sixties with cholangiocarcinoma.

As concerns this clone: The sample contains more than one DNA sequence encoding this CDR3. The chain recombines TRBV7-2 with TRBJ1-3; D is undetermined. Deletions cut 1 base from V and 0 bases from J, with 7 bases between. CDR3 size: 15 residues. Germline V CDR1 and CDR2: SGHTA, FQGNSA. The chain's CDR3 is CASSLGGYSGNTIYF. The CDR3 DNA sequence: TGTGCCAGCAGCTTAGGCGGCTACTCTGGAAACACCATATATTTT.

The chain has TRBV7-9 and TRBJ1-1, with D perhaps TRBD1 (5 bases). This CDR3 is 14 amino acids long. V was clipped by 1 base and J by 4 bases, with 10 bases between them. Germline CDR1 is SEHNR and CDR2 is FQNEAQ (reference sequence). This CDR3 reads CASSLEAGTTEAFF. CDR3 sequence (DNA): TGTGCCAGCAGCTTAGAGGCAGGGACCACTGAAGCTTTCTTT. The full variable domain, in which reference TRBV7-9 and TRBJ1-1 provide the parts outside the CDR3, is DTGVSQNPRHKITKRGQNVTFRCDPISEHNRLYWYRQTLGQGPEFLTYFQNEAQLEKSRLLSDRFSAERPKGSFSTLEIQRTEQGDSAMYLCASSLEAGTTEAFFGQGTRLTVV.